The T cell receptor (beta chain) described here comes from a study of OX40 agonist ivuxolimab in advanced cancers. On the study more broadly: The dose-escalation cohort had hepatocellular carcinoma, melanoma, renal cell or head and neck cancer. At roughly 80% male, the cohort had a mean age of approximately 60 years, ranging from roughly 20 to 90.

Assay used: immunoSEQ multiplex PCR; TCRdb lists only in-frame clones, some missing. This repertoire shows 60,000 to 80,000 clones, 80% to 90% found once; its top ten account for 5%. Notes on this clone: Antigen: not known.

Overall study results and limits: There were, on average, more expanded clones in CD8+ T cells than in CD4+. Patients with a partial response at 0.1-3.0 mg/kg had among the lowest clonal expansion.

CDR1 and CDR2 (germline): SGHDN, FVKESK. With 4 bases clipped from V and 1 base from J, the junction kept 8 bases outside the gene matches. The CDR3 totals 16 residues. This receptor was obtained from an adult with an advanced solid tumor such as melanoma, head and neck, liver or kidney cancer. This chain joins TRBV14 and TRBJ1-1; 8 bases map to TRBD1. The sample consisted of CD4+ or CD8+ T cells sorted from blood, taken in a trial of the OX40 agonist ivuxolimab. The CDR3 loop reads CASSPFRDRSNTEAFF. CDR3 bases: TGTGCCAGCAGCCCATTCCGGGACAGGTCGAACACTGAAGCTTTCTTT.